What follows are 27 T cell receptor beta chains derived from one specimen sequenced in a study of T cells in Graves' hyperthyroidism and ophthalmopathy. RNA transcripts gave rise to amplified TCR beta CDR3 regions. The primer set for the first-round RT-PCR of the TCR CDR3 was HTBI. TCRdb reanalysed the multiplex PCR reads using MiXCR and keeps one entry per CDR3 protein. The sample shows hundreds of thousands of distinct CDR3 sequences, over 15% of them seen only once. Specimen: blood. Receptors originate from a young woman with Graves' hyperthyroidism.

This chain joins TRBV4-3 and TRBJ2-7, with D maybe TRBD2 (6 bases). The germline V gene encodes CDR1 LGHNA and CDR2 YSLEER. V was trimmed by 1 base and J by 4 bases, leaving 11 bases between them. The length of the CDR3 is 14 residues. CDR3 residues: CASSQGRAGYEQYF. Written as DNA, the CDR3 is TGCGCCAGCAGCCAAGGGAGGGCTGGATACGAGCAGTACTTC.

The sample holds many counts of this clonotype. The V and J genes are TRBV2 and TRBJ2-2, with 7 positions matching TRBD2. The CDR3 is 20 amino acids. Germline CDR1 and CDR2: SNHLY and FYNNEI. J gave up 1 base and V 3 bases, and 17 bases lay outside the gene matches. This CDR3 reads CASSDYGTTRTRMNTGELFF. The CDR3, as DNA: TGTGCCAGCAGTGACTACGGGACTACCCGAACTCGAATGAACACCGGGGAGCTGTTTTTT.

To note about this clonotype: It may be a read error: a sequence one base away is much more abundant. The chain links TRBV2 to TRBJ2-1; D gene ambiguous. Per germline, CDR1 SNHLY and CDR2 FYNNEI. The CDR3 runs 11 residues. V was cut by 6 bases and J by 9 bases, with 9 bases left in between. CDR3 sequence reads: CASSSGIEQFF. As DNA, the CDR3 is TGTGCCAGCAGCAGTGGAATTGAGCAGTTCTTC.

This clonotype has more than one count but fewer than ten. The chain joins TRBV5-4 to TRBJ1-2; 7 nucleotides align to TRBD1. The CDR3 sequence is 14 residues long. The V gene's germline CDR1 is SGHNT and CDR2 YYREEE (reference sequence). After removal of 4 bases from V and 3 bases from J, the junction contained 6 bases not matched to a gene. The CDR3 here is CASSPTGNYYGYTF. CDR3 nucleotides: TGTGCCAGCAGCCCGACAGGGAACTACTATGGCTACACCTTC.

J is TRBJ1-2 and V is TRBV20-1; D possibly corresponds to TRBD1 (5 bases). Trimming left V 3 bases short and J 6 bases short, with 11 bases between. The CDR3 sequence is 12 residues long. CDR1 is DFQATT and CDR2 is SNEGSKA in the germline V gene (reference sequence). The DNA for the CDR3 is TGCAGTGCTAGCAGGGTGGGCGATGGCTACACCTTC. Translation gives CSASRVGDGYTF.

The chain uses TRBV28 and TRBJ2-7, with 7 bases identical to TRBD2. The V and J ends lost 6 bases and 2 bases, in that order; junction bases with no gene match: 4. In germline, CDR1 is MDHEN, CDR2 SYDVKM. The CDR3 has 13 residues. CDR3 sequence: CASRSSGTYEQYF. The CDR3 region has the DNA TGTGCCAGCAGATCGAGCGGGACCTACGAGCAGTACTTC.

This clonotype was observed many times. The chain uses TRBV11-2 and TRBJ2-1, with 8 positions matching TRBD2. The germline gives CDR1 SGHAT, CDR2 FQNNGV. With 9 bases clipped from V and 3 bases from J, the junction kept 10 bases outside the gene matches. This CDR3 has 15 amino acids. CDR3 loop: CASRRAGAFYNEQFF. In DNA form, the CDR3 reads TGTGCCAGTCGGCGAGCGGGGGCGTTCTACAATGAGCAGTTCTTC.

This clonotype was found many times. The chain has TRBV29-1 and TRBJ2-7, with 7 bases matching TRBD1. Per the germline V gene, CDR1 is SQVTM and CDR2 is ANQGSEA. The CDR3 is 14 residues long. V shed 7 bases and J 0 bases; nucleotides not matched to a gene: 9. Here the CDR3 reads CSARDSLLSYEQYF. The CDR3 bases are TGCAGCGCCAGGGACAGCCTTCTCTCCTACGAGCAGTACTTC.

This clonotype was detected a few times. This rearrangement joins TRBV10-3 to TRBJ1-1, with 9 bases matching TRBD1. Trimming at V came to 8 bases and at J to 10 bases, leaving 17 bases not matched to a gene. The CDR3 contains 15 residues. From germline, CDR1 is ENHRY and CDR2 SYGVKD. In DNA, the CDR3 is TGTGCCATCCGGGACAGGGTCGAGAGTAATGGTGGAGCTTTCTTT. It translates to CAIRDRVESNGGAFF.

This chain links TRBV19 with TRBJ2-1, with a weak D call TRBD1 (7 bases). V gave up 10 bases and J gave up 9 bases, with 22 bases separating them. CDR1 is LNHDA and CDR2 is SQIVND in the germline V gene (reference sequence). The CDR3 extends over 14 amino acids. CDR3 in DNA: TGTGCCACCCAATCCGGAGGGGGCTTGGGTGAGCAGTTCTTC. This gives the protein CATQSGGGLGEQFF.

This clonotype was observed a few times. The rearrangement links TRBV5-1 to TRBJ1-1; no reliable D call. CDR1 and CDR2 from the germline V gene are SGHRS and YFSETQ. V gave up 4 bases and J gave up 5 bases, with 27 bases separating them. This CDR3 region has 18 residues. The CDR3 loop is CASSRTFSLGQVTTEAFF. DNA of the CDR3: TGCGCCAGCAGCCGTACCTTCTCCTTGGGCCAGGTTACAACTGAAGCTTTCTTT.

Ten or more counts support this clonotype. This sequence joins TRBV3-1 and TRBJ2-1, with D hard to call. Germline V gene data show CDR1 as LGHDT and CDR2 as YNNKEL (reference sequence). V was trimmed by 2 bases and J by 6 bases, leaving 8 bases between them. This CDR3 is 13 amino acids long. This chain's CDR3 is CASSQYSANEQFF. CDR3 bases: TGTGCCAGCAGCCAATATTCAGCCAATGAGCAGTTCTTC.

This clonotype was counted many times. The chain carries TRBV28 and TRBJ2-3; the D is unclear. This CDR3 spans 17 amino acids. Trimming removed 4 bases from V and 6 bases from J, with 23 bases in between. Germline V gives CDR1 MDHEN, CDR2 SYDVKM. The CDR3 reads CASSSSYGRPLLDTQYF. As DNA, the CDR3 is TGTGCCAGCAGTTCCTCCTACGGACGCCCACTATTGGATACGCAGTATTTT.

This chain uses TRBV7-8 with TRBJ2-1, with 8 nucleotides matching TRBD2. The CDR3 is made up of 16 amino acids. With V trimmed by 6 bases and J by 0 bases, 7 bases remained unmatched. Germline V gene lookup returns CDR1 SGHVS and CDR2 FQNEAQ. Here the CDR3 reads CASSSSGDVSYNEQFF. In DNA form, the CDR3 reads TGTGCCAGCAGTAGTAGCGGGGACGTCTCCTACAATGAGCAGTTCTTC. The full variable domain, rest sourced from reference TRBV7-8 and TRBJ2-1, is GAGVSQSPRYKVAKRGQDVALRCDPISGHVSLFWYQQALGQGPEFLTYFQNEAQLDKSGLPSDRFFAERPEGSVSTLKIQRTQQEDSAVYLCASSSSGDVSYNEQFFGPGTRLTVL.

This clonotype was counted ten times or more. The chain is built from TRBV7-9 and TRBJ2-3, with D possibly being TRBD1 or TRBD2 (6 bases each). Germline loops: CDR1 SEHNR, CDR2 FQNEAQ (reference sequence). The CDR3 covers 15 residues. V lost 3 bases and J lost 2, with 12 bases in between. Here the CDR3 reads CASSFSGAVTDTQYF. CDR3 coding DNA: TGTGCCAGCAGCTTCTCGGGGGCCGTCACAGATACGCAGTATTTT.

This clonotype was seen only a few times. This sequence joins TRBV7-8 and TRBJ2-5; possible D gene TRBD2, 5 bases. The ends were cut back, 5 bases at V and 1 base at J, with 14 bases in the middle. CDR1 is SGHVS, CDR2 FQNEAQ, per germline. The CDR3 runs to 15 residues. The DNA for the CDR3 is TGTGCCAGCAGCACCCCCGGCGGGTTCCAAGAGACCCAGTACTTC. Translating it yields CASSTPGGFQETQYF. Based on the CDR3 plus reference TRBV7-8 and TRBJ2-5, the full variable domain is GAGVSQSPRYKVAKRGQDVALRCDPISGHVSLFWYQQALGQGPEFLTYFQNEAQLDKSGLPSDRFFAERPEGSVSTLKIQRTQQEDSAVYLCASSTPGGFQETQYFGPGTRLLVL.

This clonotype was counted at least ten times. V gene TRBV27 combines with J gene TRBJ2-7; 8 bases map to TRBD2. Trimming removed 4 bases from V and 3 bases from J; junction bases left unmatched: 8. CDR1 MNHEY and CDR2 SMNVEV come from the germline V gene (reference sequence). The CDR3 has 15 amino acids. This CDR3 is CASSSPGLDNYEQYF. In DNA, the CDR3 is TGTGCCAGCAGTTCGCCGGGACTAGACAACTACGAGCAGTACTTC.

This clonotype appeared many times. The rearrangement links TRBV30 to TRBJ2-1; D is unclear. This CDR3 comprises 12 residues. In germline, CDR1 is GTSNPN, CDR2 SVGIG (reference sequence). The germline V and J ends were trimmed by 0 bases and 9 bases, with 9 bases remaining between them. The CDR3 is CAWSVTEGEQFF. The CDR3 coding sequence is TGTGCCTGGAGTGTTACAGAAGGTGAGCAGTTCTTC.

The rearrangement joins TRBV4-3 to TRBJ1-5, with TRBD1 matching over 9 bases. The germline V gene has CDR1 LGHNA and CDR2 YSLEER. The junction had 0 bases not matched to a gene; V was cut back by 1 base and J by 2 bases. This CDR3 is built from 15 residues. This chain's CDR3 is CASSQGTGGNQPQHF. Here the CDR3 DNA reads TGCGCCAGCAGCCAAGGGACAGGGGGCAATCAGCCCCAGCATTTT.

This clonotype has at least ten counts. This rearrangement joins TRBV7-2 to TRBJ2-7; 10 nucleotides line up with TRBD1. The junction had 5 bases not matched to a gene; V was cut back by 7 bases and J by 2 bases. Germline CDR1 is SGHTA and CDR2 is FQGNSA. The CDR3 length is 14 residues. The CDR3 region is CASKSGTGAYEQYF. The CDR3 coding sequence is TGTGCCAGCAAATCCGGGACAGGGGCCTACGAGCAGTACTTC. The complete variable domain, with remaining parts taken from reference TRBV7-2 and TRBJ2-7, reads GAGVSQSPSNKVTEKGKDVELRCDPISGHTALYWYRQSLGQGLEFLIYFQGNSAPDKSGLPSDRFSAERTGGSVSTLTIQRTQQEDSAVYLCASKSGTGAYEQYFGPGTRLTVT.

The sample holds a few counts of this clonotype. This chain links TRBV20-1 with TRBJ2-1, with a tentative D call TRBD1 (6 bases). In germline, CDR1 is DFQATT, CDR2 SNEGSKA (reference sequence). The CDR3 spans 15 residues. Trimming cost V 1 base and J 6 bases, with 16 bases left between them. The chain's CDR3 is CSARGQALVGNEQFF. CDR3 DNA sequence: TGCAGTGCTAGAGGACAGGCGCTAGTGGGCAATGAGCAGTTCTTC.

This clonotype was picked up many times. The genes are TRBV7-2 and TRBJ1-1, with D uncertain. The CDR3 runs to 14 residues. The germline CDR1 and CDR2 sequences are SGHTA and FQGNSA. V was cut by 1 base and J by 4 bases, with 10 bases left in between. CDR3 sequence (DNA): TGTGCCAGCAGCTTAGAGAGATTGGTCACTGAAGCTTTCTTT. As protein: CASSLERLVTEAFF.

V and J are TRBV4-1 and TRBJ2-3, with TRBD2 matching 7 bases. CDR1 and CDR2 (germline): MGHRA, YSYEKL. This CDR3 is 16 amino acids long. Trimming took 1 base from V and 2 from J; bases not matched to a gene: 6. In DNA, the CDR3 is TGCGCCAGCAGCCAAGGCCCAGCGGGGACCACAGATACGCAGTATTTT. Amino acids: CASSQGPAGTTDTQYF.

In its sample, this clonotype is medium-sized (0.01 to 0.1%). The V gene is TRBV7-2, the J gene TRBJ2-3; 9 nucleotides line up with TRBD1. This CDR3 is built from 14 residues. With V trimmed by 3 bases and J by 11 bases, 9 bases remained unmatched. Germline CDR1 is SGHTA and CDR2 is FQGNSA. The CDR3 reads CASSFTETGGMQYF. The CDR3 nucleotides are TGTGCCAGCAGCTTCACAGAGACAGGGGGTATGCAGTATTTT.

This clonotype was observed at least ten times. The chain joins TRBV6-1 to TRBJ2-3; D might be TRBD2 (7 bases). The germline CDR1 and CDR2 sequences are MNHNS and SASEGT. Trimming cost V 7 bases and J 0 bases, with 11 bases left between them. The CDR3 is 14 residues long. CDR3 in amino acids: CASKEGGSTDTQYF. The DNA for the CDR3 is TGTGCCAGCAAGGAGGGGGGGAGCACAGATACGCAGTATTTT.

V and J are TRBV2 and TRBJ2-5; TRBD2 aligns across 7 bases. V shed 2 bases and J 4 bases; nucleotides not matched to a gene: 4. The CDR3 sequence is 14 residues long. CDR1 is SNHLY and CDR2 is FYNNEI in the germline V gene. CDR3 loop: CASSERAGRETQYF. Here the CDR3 DNA reads TGTGCCAGCAGTGAAAGAGCGGGACGAGAGACCCAGTACTTC.

CDR3 nucleotide sequence: TGTGCCAGCAGCTTGATTCCCGGGACTGGGGATGAAAAACTGTTTTTT. Protein product: CASSLIPGTGDEKLFF. V usage is TRBV5-5 and J usage is TRBJ1-4; maybe TRBD1 (5 bases). The germline CDR1 and CDR2 sequences are SGHKS and YYEKEE (reference sequence). V lost 1 base to trimming and J lost 6 bases, with 16 bases between them. There are 16 residues in the CDR3.